Listed here are 13 T cell receptor beta chains from one sample, sequenced in a study of shared clonotypes between healthy human individuals. Assay: immunoSEQ multiplex PCR; the TCRdb copy retains only in-frame clones and omits some. The sample carries 170,000 or so clones, approximately 60% recorded once. The sample taken for sequencing was memory CD4+ T cells sorted from blood. Regarding subset: CD45RA-negative fraction. Receptor source: a man under 40 in good health.

The chain links TRBV10-3 to TRBJ2-7; D call uncertain. Per germline, CDR1 ENHRY and CDR2 SYGVKD. Trimming pared 10 bases from V and 3 bases from J, leaving 4 bases between. The CDR3 has 9 amino acids. The CDR3 region is CATNYEQYF. In nucleotides, the CDR3 is TGTGCCACAAACTACGAGCAGTACTTC.

The chain recombines TRBV7-2 with TRBJ2-7; TRBD2 agrees at 9 bases. CDR3 length: 19 amino acids. The junction had 20 bases not matched to a gene; V was cut back by 1 base and J by 7 bases. Germline-derived CDR1 and CDR2 are SGHTA and FQGNSA. CDR3 protein: CASSLVFGSWGGRAGEQYF. The CDR3 DNA follows: TGTGCCAGCAGCTTAGTCTTCGGAAGTTGGGGCGGGAGGGCCGGTGAGCAGTACTTC.

The chain uses TRBV2 and TRBJ2-7, with D unclear. This CDR3 has 14 residues. V lost 6 bases to trimming and J lost 0 bases, with 12 bases between them. Germline CDR1 is SNHLY and CDR2 is FYNNEI. The CDR3 DNA sequence: TGTGCCAGCAGGTACGGCGGAAGCTCCTACGAGCAGTACTTC. Protein product: CASRYGGSSYEQYF.

The V call is TRBV7-8, the J call TRBJ2-2, with D possibly being TRBD2 (5 bases). This CDR3 region has 14 residues. Germline CDR1 reads SGHVS; CDR2 reads FQNEAQ. V lost 2 bases, J lost 5 bases, and 9 bases lay in between. The CDR3, as DNA: TGTGCCAGCAGCTTAATCCGGGGAACCGGGGAGCTGTTTTTT. Translation gives CASSLIRGTGELFF.

The chain employs TRBV21-1 and TRBJ1-5. TRBV21-1 corresponds to a pseudogene. This CDR3 is built from 17 residues. For the CDR3, the DNA is TGTGCCAGCAGCAAAGCGCGACTTCCTCGGAGCAATCAGCCCCAGCATTTT. Translated, it gives CASSKARLPRSNQPQHF.

The rearrangement links TRBV6-5 to TRBJ2-2; D is possibly TRBD2 (5 bases). V gave up 8 bases and J gave up 4 bases, with 14 bases separating them. The CDR3 spans 14 residues. Germline V gives CDR1 MNHEY, CDR2 SVGAGI. CDR3: CASEDFPSTGELFF. The DNA for the CDR3 is TGTGCCAGCGAGGACTTCCCCAGCACCGGGGAGCTGTTTTTT.

This rearrangement joins TRBV28 to TRBJ1-5; no firm D call. The ends were cut back, 7 bases at V and 0 bases at J, with 19 bases in the middle. Germline assignment: CDR1 MDHEN and CDR2 SYDVKM. The CDR3 extends over 17 amino acids. CDR3: CASNPGGKIYSNQPQHF. For the CDR3, the DNA is TGTGCCAGCAATCCGGGCGGGAAAATTTATAGCAATCAGCCCCAGCATTTT.

This clone has more than one count but fewer than ten. The chain uses TRBV1 and TRBJ2-7. TRBV1 corresponds to a pseudogene. This CDR3 spans 11 amino acids. CDR3 nucleotide sequence: TGCACCAGCAGCCCCGACTACGAGCAGTACTTC. Its translation is CTSSPDYEQYF.

The V and J genes are TRBV7-2 and TRBJ2-2; D not resolved. CDR3 length: 11 residues. Germline loops: CDR1 SGHTA, CDR2 FQGNSA. V shed 3 bases and J shed 7 bases, with 3 bases lying between them. The CDR3 bases are TGTGCCAGCAGCTTCTTCGGGGAGCTGTTTTTT. Protein product: CASSFFGELFF. Complete variable domain (other parts from reference TRBV7-2 and TRBJ2-2): GAGVSQSPSNKVTEKGKDVELRCDPISGHTALYWYRQSLGQGLEFLIYFQGNSAPDKSGLPSDRFSAERTGGSVSTLTIQRTQQEDSAVYLCASSFFGELFFGEGSRLTVL.

In nucleotides, the CDR3 is TGCGCCAGCAGCGGTATAAACACCTATGGCTACACCTTC. Translated, it gives CASSGINTYGYTF. V usage is TRBV10-2 and J usage is TRBJ1-2; D ambiguous. The V and J ends lost 6 bases and 4 bases respectively, with 12 bases between them. The germline CDR1 and CDR2 sequences are WSHSY and SAAADI. The CDR3 runs to 13 residues.

This clone was picked up one time. The rearrangement uses TRBV7-6 and TRBJ2-7, with TRBD1 matching 8 bases. Germline V gene data show CDR1 as SGHVS and CDR2 as FNYEAQ. This CDR3 spans 13 amino acids. V trimming: 5 bases; J trimming: 7 bases; junction bases outside the gene matches: 7. This chain's CDR3 is CASSGQGPLEQYF. The CDR3 nucleotides read TGTGCCAGCAGCGGACAGGGCCCCTTGGAGCAGTACTTC.

This clone was counted between two and nine times. The rearrangement joins TRBV1 to TRBJ1-5; the table's D gene call, TRBD1, was not cross checked with the DNA. TRBV1 is recorded as a pseudogene. This CDR3 has 19 amino acids. The CDR3 spells CTSSLFRDTNRDSNQPQHF. The DNA for the CDR3 is TGCACCAGCAGCCTTTTCCGGGACACAAACCGAGATAGCAATCAGCCCCAGCATTTT.

This clone has only one observation. The genes are TRBV27 and TRBJ2-4; 8 nucleotides match TRBD2. The CDR3 is made up of 15 amino acids. V lost 9 bases and J lost 8; bases outside the gene matches: 15. Per germline, CDR1 MNHEY and CDR2 SMNVEV (reference sequence). The DNA of the CDR3 is TGTGCCAGGGCTACCACTAGCGGACGAGGGGACATTCAGTACTTC. Its protein product is CARATTSGRGDIQYF.